A selection of T cell receptor beta chains follows, all from one sample in a study of blood T cell repertoires in COVID-19. Sequenced by immunoSEQ multiplex PCR; TCRdb stores in-frame clones only, minus some. The sample carries approximately 250,000 clones, 83% recorded once. The sequenced material came from peripheral blood. The receptors stem from a human donor in a cohort sampled during active COVID-19. Both conserved end residues are part of each CDR3.

TRBV6-5 | CASSYGTGRDEKLFF
TRBV6-6 | CASSNRGQVDTQYF
TRBV10-1 | CASSELPGLAGKYQETQYF
TRBV28 | CASMDRGRGTGELFF
TRBV5-4 | CASSLKQGRGEQFF
TRBV19 | CASSIVDSGRGNQPQHF
TRBV6-5 | CASKLGQGIDGYTF
TRBV18 | CASSLSTVGANVLTF
TRBV5-1 | CASSLDNSYEQYF
TRBV2 | CASSDRRDNQPQHF
TRBV30 | CAWSVKKGAGTEAFF
TRBV11-1 | CASSREATVQETQYF
TRBV5-5 | CASSGGSLKYGYTF
TRBV14 | CASSLRQGISNEQFF
TRBV29-1 | CSVGQGAGSPLHF
TRBV29-1 | CSVGAELTFSYEQYF
TRBV19 | CASSINTGNTEAFF
TRBV5-8 | CASSSTGLGYGYTF
TRBV24-1 | CATSDPRGGVSYNEQFF
TRBV5-1 | CASSLVRRAADEQFF
TRBV18 | CASSPRWQGLYEQYF
TRBV6-5 | CASSLGQGRETQYF
TRBV6-5 | CASSYLGLSGYTF